These 12 T cell receptor beta chains were sequenced from one sample in a study of CD8+ T cells in alopecia areata. Sequencing used cDNA as its template, made by extracting RNA and reverse transcribing it. TCRdb's table, derived via immunoSEQ multiplex PCR, lists solely in-frame clones and lacks some. The sample shows roughly 120,000 clones, none of them appearing just once. The sample taken for sequencing was lesional skin. These TCRs come from a C3H/HeJ mouse with alopecia areata. Mice of this strain are of MHC haplotype H2-k.

This clone has a handful of counts. Any gene name here is a mouse gene name. The read terminates 4 residues ahead of where the CDR3 ends, so the germline J gene completes it. The chain employs TRBV19 and TRBJ2-7; 10 positions agree with TRBD2. The CDR3 consists of 14 residues. In germline, CDR1 is FNHDT, CDR2 SITEND (reference sequence). CDR3 loop: CASSMGLGSYEQYF. CDR3 DNA (partial): TGTGCCAGCAGTATGGGACTGGGGAGTTAT. Drawing the rest from reference TRBV19 and TRBJ2-7, the complete variable domain is GGIITQTPKFLIGQEGQKLTLKCQQNFNHDTMYWYRQDSGKGLRLIYYSITENDLQKGDLSEGYDASREKKSSFSLTVTSAQKNEMAVFLCASSMGLGSYEQYFGPGTRLTVL.

In its sample, this clone was seen a few times. Gene names and germline refer to mouse. The read ends 4 residues early relative to the CDR3; the germline J gene fills the gap. The chain carries TRBV1 and TRBJ2-5, with TRBD2 matching over 11 bases. The germline CDR1 and CDR2 sequences are NSQYPW and LRSPGD (reference sequence). The CDR3 has 17 amino acids. Unmatched junction bases numbered 3, after V lost 0 bases and J lost 1 base. The covered CDR3 bases are TGCACCTGCAGTGCAGAGGGACTGGGGGACTACCAAGAC. The encoded protein is CTCSAEGLGDYQD. The whole CDR3 protein is CTCSAEGLGDYQDTQYF.

This clone was seen a few times. Germline and genes here are mouse. From the germline J gene comes the end of the CDR3, since the read stops 4 residues before it. This chain joins TRBV17 and TRBJ2-5; TRBD2 aligns across 8 bases. The V gene's germline CDR1 is MNHDT and CDR2 YYDKIL. The CDR3 runs 13 residues. The chain's CDR3 is CASRGLAEDTQYF. Partial CDR3 DNA: TGTGCTAGCAGGGGACTGGCTGAAGAC. Full variable domain (outside the CDR3, taken from reference TRBV17 and TRBJ2-5): DTTVKQNPRYKLARVGKPVNLICSQTMNHDTMYWYQKKPNQAPKLLLFYYDKILNREADTFEKFQSSRPNNSFCSLYIGSAGLEYSAMYLCASRGLAEDTQYFGPGTRLLVL.

On this clone itself: At residue 11, the TCRdb protein departs from the DNA translation, so the protein shown here was derived from the DNA itself. All gene names here are mouse names. CDR3 sequence reads: CASSTQPSGNTLYF. Incomplete CDR3 DNA: TGTGCCAGCAGTACACAGCCTTCTGGAAATACG. The genes are TRBV19 and TRBJ1-3; the D is unclear. From the germline J gene comes the end of the CDR3, since the read stops 3 residues before it. CDR1 and CDR2 from the germline V gene are FNHDT and SITEND (reference sequence). V dropped 3 bases and J dropped 0 bases, with 7 bases sitting between them. The CDR3 contains 14 residues.

This clone has only a few counts. Mouse gene names and germline throughout. The read falls 4 residues short of the CDR3 end, and the missing part is taken from the germline J gene. The chain recombines TRBV13-3 with TRBJ2-4; possibly TRBD2 for D (5 bases). V was cut by 1 base and J by 0 bases, with 12 bases left in between. The CDR3 has 16 amino acids. Germline V lookup: CDR1 NNHDY, CDR2 SYVADS. The CDR3 protein is CASSDTGLTSQNTLYF. The sequenced part of the CDR3 DNA is TGTGCCAGCAGTGATACTGGCCTCACTAGTCAAAAC.

As concerns this clone: Gene names refer to mouse genes. The read stops 4 residues short of the end of the CDR3; the missing end is completed from the germline J gene. This chain joins TRBV13-2 and TRBJ2-5; 8 bases are a match to TRBD1. The CDR3 runs to 15 residues. The germline V gene encodes CDR1 NNHNN and CDR2 SYGAGS (reference sequence). V was clipped by 0 bases and J by 1 base; unmatched bases: 1. Incomplete CDR3 DNA: TGTGCCAGCGGTGATGGGACAGGGCACCAAGAC. This sequence encodes CASGDGTGHQD. The whole CDR3 region reads CASGDGTGHQDTQYF.

This clone came up a few times. Each gene name is a mouse one. The read gets to within 4 residues of the CDR3 end, and the germline J gene fills in the rest. This chain joins TRBV1 and TRBJ2-7, with no clear D. Trimming pared 0 bases from V and 1 base from J, leaving 10 bases between. Per the germline V gene, CDR1 is NSQYPW and CDR2 is LRSPGD (reference sequence). The CDR3 contains 15 residues. The DNA read from the CDR3 is TGCACCTGCAGTGCAGATCGCCCAGAATCCTAT. Amino acids: CTCSADRPESY. The full CDR3 reads CTCSADRPESYEQYF.

This clone has at least ten counts. The gene names here belong to mouse. The read ends 4 residues early relative to the CDR3; the germline J gene fills the gap. The chain recombines TRBV13-3 with TRBJ2-1; 8 bases line up with TRBD1. Germline CDR1 is NNHDY and CDR2 is SYVADS. This CDR3 is 15 amino acids long. This CDR3 is CASSDLGQGSSEQFF. The sequenced CDR3 bases are TGTGCCAGCAGTGATCTAGGACAGGGCTCCTCT.

In its sample, this clone was seen many times. Mouse names are used for the genes. The read finishes 4 residues shy of the CDR3 end, and the germline J gene is used to complete it. This rearrangement joins TRBV13-3 to TRBJ2-3; 7 bases match TRBD1. V was pared by 5 bases and J by 0 bases, with 9 bases of the junction left unmatched. In germline, CDR1 is NNHDY, CDR2 SYVADS. CDR3 length: 16 residues. CDR3 protein: CASRPQGRPSAETLYF. Incomplete CDR3 DNA: TGTGCCAGCAGGCCACAGGGGAGGCCTAGTGCAGAA.

This clone was detected only a few times. The gene names given are mouse names. Sequencing ends 4 residues short of the CDR3 end; the germline J gene provides the rest. The rearrangement uses TRBV1 and TRBJ1-4; D is ambiguous. The CDR3 spans 13 residues. Germline V gene lookup returns CDR1 NSQYPW and CDR2 LRSPGD (reference sequence). V was trimmed by 3 bases and J by 4 bases, leaving 6 bases between them. Partial CDR3 DNA: TGCACCTGCAGTGCTCAACACAACGAA. It is translated as CTCSAQHNE. The full CDR3 sequence reads CTCSAQHNERLFF.

As regards this clone: Mouse names are used for the genes. The DNA ends 4 residues before the CDR3 does, and the rest of the CDR3 is filled in from the germline J gene. The chain carries TRBV13-1 and TRBJ2-4; 9 bases agree with TRBD1. This CDR3 has 14 amino acids. Germline V lookup: CDR1 NSHNY, CDR2 SYGAGN. The sequenced CDR3 bases are TGTGCCAGCAGTGATGGTGACAGGGGGAAC. Encoded protein: CASSDGDRGN. In full, the CDR3 is CASSDGDRGNTLYF.

Comment on this clone: The genes and germline here are from mouse. The read falls 4 residues short of the CDR3 end, and the missing part is taken from the germline J gene. This chain joins TRBV13-3 and TRBJ1-1, with 9 bases lining up with TRBD1. Germline trimming cut 0 bases from V and 4 bases from J; bases unmatched to any gene: 4. CDR1 is NNHDY and CDR2 is SYVADS in the germline V gene. CDR3 length equals 15 residues. CDR3 DNA (partial): TGTGCCAGCAGTGATGAGGGGACAGGGTTCACA. Protein product: CASSDEGTGFT. The whole CDR3 sequence reads CASSDEGTGFTEVFF.